A single sample is the source of the 5 T cell receptor beta chains below, sequenced in a study of blood T cell repertoires in COVID-19. The assay was immunoSEQ multiplex PCR, and TCRdb's table has in-frame clones only and misses some. The table shows 200,000 to 300,000 clones, with 88% occurring only once. The sequencing sample was made of PBMCs or T cells enriched from blood (not recorded which). Receptors originate from a woman in her 40s with acute COVID-19.

The chain recombines TRBV19 with TRBJ1-2; D might be TRBD1 (5 bases). There are 13 residues in the CDR3. Germline V gene sequence: CDR1 LNHDA, CDR2 SQIVND (reference sequence). V was clipped by 5 bases and J by 3 bases, with 10 bases between them. The CDR3 protein is CASSRGHDYGYTF. CDR3 coding DNA: TGTGCCAGTAGTCGAGGACACGACTATGGCTACACCTTC.

V is TRBV3-1 (or the pseudogene TRBV3-2) and J is TRBJ1-2, with 7 positions matching TRBD1. This CDR3 has 13 residues. The trim removed 6 bases at V and 8 bases at J, leaving 9 bases unmatched. The germline CDR1 and CDR2 sequences are LGHDT and YNNKEL (reference sequence). In DNA form, the CDR3 reads TGTGCCAGCAGTCAAACAGGGGTGGGCGGCTACACCTTC. Translated, it gives CASSQTGVGGYTF.

The chain links TRBV5-4 to TRBJ1-2; 9 positions match TRBD1. The CDR3 has 16 residues. V shed 5 bases, J shed 8 bases, and the junction held 16 bases outside the gene matches. CDR1 and CDR2 from the germline V gene are SGHNT and YYREEE (reference sequence). CDR3 loop: CASSSKEVGQGNGYTF. The CDR3, as DNA: TGTGCCAGCAGTTCCAAAGAAGTGGGACAGGGAAACGGCTACACCTTC. Filled out from reference TRBV5-4 and TRBJ1-2, the complete variable domain reads ETGVTQSPTHLIKTRGQQVTLRCSSQSGHNTVSWYQQALGQGPQFIFQYYREEENGRGNFPPRFSGLQFPNYSSELNVNALELDDSALYLCASSSKEVGQGNGYTFGSGTRLTVV.

This rearrangement joins TRBV27 to TRBJ2-3; 13 nucleotides align to TRBD2. Germline values: CDR1 MNHEY, CDR2 SMNVEV (reference sequence). V shed 2 bases and J 1 base; nucleotides not matched to a gene: 9. The CDR3 covers 19 residues. The CDR3 DNA is TGTGCCAGCAGTTTAACTAGCGGGAGGGCGAGGCGTGGCACAGATACGCAGTATTTT. It is translated as CASSLTSGRARRGTDTQYF.

The table lists this clone with many counts. At the DNA level, this CDR3 is encoded by other sequences in the same sample as well. This chain links TRBV19 with TRBJ1-2; 11 positions agree with TRBD1. CDR3 size: 14 residues. Germline CDR1 and CDR2: LNHDA and SQIVND (reference sequence). With V trimmed by 6 bases and J by 5 bases, 5 bases remained unmatched. CDR3 region: CASSSRDRGYGYTF. For the CDR3, the DNA is TGTGCCAGTAGCAGCCGGGACAGGGGGTATGGCTACACCTTC.